A selection of T cell receptor beta chains follows, all from one sample in a study of cytomegalovirus exposure and HLA in healthy donors. Sequenced by immunoSEQ multiplex PCR; TCRdb stores in-frame clones only, minus some. This table holds roughly 160,000 clones, under 80% found once. Sample: PBMCs. These TCRs come from a middle-aged man in good health and CMV-seronegative. Both conserved end residues are trimmed from each CDR3.

v_gene: TRBV7-3
j_gene: TRBJ2-7
CDR3aa: ASSLGAGGAYEQY

v_gene: TRBV18
j_gene: TRBJ2-7
CDR3aa: ASSPTGGGGYYEQY

v_gene: TRBV6-4
j_gene: TRBJ1-2
CDR3aa: ASSDSAGGYGYT

v_gene: TRBV7-6
j_gene: TRBJ1-4
CDR3aa: ASSLEGAAPNEKLF

v_gene: TRBV5-3
j_gene: TRBJ2-7
CDR3aa: AGTTGDRYEQY

v_gene: TRBV19
j_gene: TRBJ1-5
CDR3aa: ASTYNPRGGYQPQH

v_gene: TRBV5-4
j_gene: TRBJ1-2
CDR3aa: ASSPSGSSYGYT

v_gene: TRBV25-1
j_gene: TRBJ1-2
CDR3aa: ASSEAGRELYGYT

v_gene: TRBV7-8
j_gene: TRBJ2-3
CDR3aa: ASSRNVDRKY

v_gene: TRBV7-2
j_gene: TRBJ1-4
CDR3aa: ASSLAGPAPGELF

v_gene: TRBV4-1
j_gene: TRBJ2-2
CDR3aa: ASSQDKGVRARGNTGELF

v_gene: TRBV11-3
j_gene: TRBJ2-3
CDR3aa: ASSSGLRQPNTDTQY

v_gene: TRBV5-1
j_gene: TRBJ1-2
CDR3aa: ASSPTQGNYGYT

v_gene: TRBV7-2
j_gene: TRBJ2-7
CDR3aa: ASSLGLAGGFYEQY

v_gene: TRBV29-1
j_gene: TRBJ2-1
CDR3aa: SVGELAGGHNEQF

v_gene: TRBV5-6
j_gene: TRBJ2-7
CDR3aa: ASSLPSGLHSYEQY

v_gene: TRBV2
j_gene: TRBJ1-2
CDR3aa: ASGQGDYGYT

v_gene: TRBV7-3
j_gene: TRBJ2-3
CDR3aa: ASSFGQGLLDTQY

v_gene: TRBV28
j_gene: TRBJ1-2
CDR3aa: ASSTTGGARSGGYT

v_gene: TRBV10-1
j_gene: TRBJ1-6
CDR3aa: ASSEPTGRVNSPLH

v_gene: TRBV30
j_gene: TRBJ1-4
CDR3aa: AWSGGQTNEKLF

v_gene: TRBV7-9
j_gene: TRBJ2-5
CDR3aa: ASSLGASQETQY

v_gene: TRBV27
j_gene: TRBJ1-2
CDR3aa: ATYSGGYT

v_gene: TRBV30
j_gene: TRBJ1-1
CDR3aa: AWSVETGRYGTEAF

v_gene: TRBV7-9
j_gene: TRBJ2-1
CDR3aa: ASSLGAGGNNEQF

v_gene: TRBV6-1
j_gene: TRBJ1-3
CDR3aa: ASSFDRISGNTIY

v_gene: TRBV5-1
j_gene: TRBJ2-2
CDR3aa: ASSPGLSNTGELF

v_gene: TRBV18
j_gene: TRBJ2-2
CDR3aa: ASSPPGGELF

v_gene: TRBV5-1
j_gene: TRBJ1-2
CDR3aa: ASSHGQGSYYGYT

v_gene: TRBV28
j_gene: TRBJ1-2
CDR3aa: ASSLKHRGYT

v_gene: TRBV5-1
j_gene: TRBJ2-7
CDR3aa: ASSQTGISPEQY

v_gene: TRBV9
j_gene: TRBJ2-4
CDR3aa: ASSGGDRAAKNIQY

v_gene: TRBV10-3
j_gene: TRBJ2-7
CDR3aa: AISDRDRTYEQY

v_gene: TRBV9
j_gene: TRBJ2-5
CDR3aa: ASSVDDSPGQY